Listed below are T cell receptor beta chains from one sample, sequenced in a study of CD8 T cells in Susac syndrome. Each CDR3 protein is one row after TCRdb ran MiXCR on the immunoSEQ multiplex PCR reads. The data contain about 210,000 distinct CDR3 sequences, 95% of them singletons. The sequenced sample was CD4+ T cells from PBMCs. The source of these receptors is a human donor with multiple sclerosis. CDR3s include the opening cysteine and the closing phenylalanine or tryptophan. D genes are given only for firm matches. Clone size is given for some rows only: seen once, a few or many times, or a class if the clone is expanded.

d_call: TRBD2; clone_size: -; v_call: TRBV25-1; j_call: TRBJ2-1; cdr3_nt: TGTGCCAGCAGTGAACTCTCGGGAGGGGACGTCGACAATGAGCAGTTCTTC; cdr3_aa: CASSELSGGDVDNEQFF
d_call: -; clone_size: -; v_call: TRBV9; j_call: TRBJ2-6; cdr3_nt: TGTGCCAGCAGCGTAGGGTGGGGGAGCTCTGGGGCCAACGTCCTGACTTTC; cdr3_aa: CASSVGWGSSGANVLTF
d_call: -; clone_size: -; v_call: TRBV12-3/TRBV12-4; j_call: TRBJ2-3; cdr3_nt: TGTGCCAGCAGTTTCGTAGGGTCCGGCACAGATACGCAGTATTTT; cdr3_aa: CASSFVGSGTDTQYF
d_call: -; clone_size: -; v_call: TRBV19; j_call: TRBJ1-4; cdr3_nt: TGTGCCAGTAGTCCATCAGGGGCCACTAATGAAAAACTGTTTTTT; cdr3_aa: CASSPSGATNEKLFF
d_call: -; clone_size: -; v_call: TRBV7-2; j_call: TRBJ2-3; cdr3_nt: TGTGCCAGCAGCTTGGACTCCTCGGATACGCAGTATTTT; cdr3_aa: CASSLDSSDTQYF
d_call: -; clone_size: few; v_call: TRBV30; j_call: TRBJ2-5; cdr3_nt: TGTGCCTGGAGTCCCCTAGAGACCCAGTACTTC; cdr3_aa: CAWSPLETQYF
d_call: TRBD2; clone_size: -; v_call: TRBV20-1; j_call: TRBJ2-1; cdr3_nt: TGCAGTGCCGACCTAGCGGGGGTCGATGAGCAGTTCTTC; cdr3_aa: CSADLAGVDEQFF
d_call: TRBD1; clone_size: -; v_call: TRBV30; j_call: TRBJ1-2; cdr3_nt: TGTGCCTGGAGTGTACAGACAGGGGGCCAGGGCTACACCTTC; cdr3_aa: CAWSVQTGGQGYTF
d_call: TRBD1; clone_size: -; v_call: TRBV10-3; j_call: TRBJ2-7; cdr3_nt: TGTGCCATCAGATCATGGGACAGGGGTATGTACGAGCAGTACTTC; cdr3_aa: CAIRSWDRGMYEQYF
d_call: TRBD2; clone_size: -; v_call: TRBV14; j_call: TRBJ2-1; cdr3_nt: TGTGCCAGCAGCCAAGATCTGGGGCTAGCGGGAGTCGACGAGCAGTTCTTC; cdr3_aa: CASSQDLGLAGVDEQFF
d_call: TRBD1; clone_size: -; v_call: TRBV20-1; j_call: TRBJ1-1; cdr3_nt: TGCAGTGCTAGCTCAGGGGGCACTGAAGCTTTCTTT; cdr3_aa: CSASSGGTEAFF
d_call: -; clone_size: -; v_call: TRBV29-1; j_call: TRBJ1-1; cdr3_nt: TGCAGCGTTGAAGTGGGGCCAGTGAACACTGAAGCTTTCTTT; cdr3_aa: CSVEVGPVNTEAFF
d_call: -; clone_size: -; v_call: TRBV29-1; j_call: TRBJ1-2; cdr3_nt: TGCAGCGTTGCGGTGGGAGAGGACTATGGCTACACCTTC; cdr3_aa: CSVAVGEDYGYTF
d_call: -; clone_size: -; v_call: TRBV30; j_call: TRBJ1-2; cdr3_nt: TGTGCCTGGAGCGACGGAGGCTACACCTTC; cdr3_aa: CAWSDGGYTF
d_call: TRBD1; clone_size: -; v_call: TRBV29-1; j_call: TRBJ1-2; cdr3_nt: TGCAGCGTAGCACAGGGGGTTCTTGGCTACACCTTC; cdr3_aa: CSVAQGVLGYTF